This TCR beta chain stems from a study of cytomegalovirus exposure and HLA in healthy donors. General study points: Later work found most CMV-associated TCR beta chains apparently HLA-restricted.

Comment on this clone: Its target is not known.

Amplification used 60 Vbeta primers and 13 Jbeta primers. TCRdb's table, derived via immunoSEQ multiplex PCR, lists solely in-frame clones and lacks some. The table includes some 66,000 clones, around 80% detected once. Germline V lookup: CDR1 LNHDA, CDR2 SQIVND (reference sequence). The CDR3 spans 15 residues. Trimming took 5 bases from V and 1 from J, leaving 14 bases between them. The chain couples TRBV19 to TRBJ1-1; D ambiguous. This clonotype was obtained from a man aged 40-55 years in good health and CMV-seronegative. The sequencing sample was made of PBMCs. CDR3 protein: CASSALTKQNTEAFF. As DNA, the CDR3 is TGTGCCAGTAGTGCCTTGACTAAGCAGAACACTGAAGCTTTCTTT.